These 24 T cell receptor beta chains came from one sample sequenced in a study of blood T cell repertoires in COVID-19. Libraries were prepared by immunoSEQ multiplex PCR; TCRdb keeps only in-frame clonotypes and omits some of them. The sample lists tens of thousands of clones; about nine tenths were seen once. Sequenced: peripheral blood. The source is a woman between 55 and 75 years old with COVID-19, enrolled during active disease.

V gene TRBV10-3 combines with J gene TRBJ1-5; 9 nucleotides align to TRBD1. Germline V lookup: CDR1 ENHRY, CDR2 SYGVKD. Germline trimming cut 3 bases from V and 5 bases from J; bases unmatched to any gene: 5. The CDR3 is 15 residues long. This CDR3 is CAISEKDRGYQPQHF. The CDR3, as DNA: TGTGCCATCAGTGAAAAGGACAGGGGTTATCAGCCCCAGCATTTT.

The genes are TRBV12-3 or TRBV12-4 and TRBJ1-1, with D possibly being TRBD1 (6 bases). The V end was cut by 2 bases, the J end by 6 bases, with 10 bases between. CDR3 length equals 13 residues. This CDR3 reads CASSLNRDAEAFF. The CDR3 DNA follows: TGTGCCAGCAGTTTAAACAGGGACGCTGAAGCTTTCTTT.

This clone was recorded only once. The chain is built from TRBV30 and TRBJ2-7, with 9 bases fitting TRBD1. Germline CDR1 GTSNPN, CDR2 SVGIG (reference sequence). CDR3 size: 14 residues. V shed 3 bases and J 5 bases; nucleotides not matched to a gene: 8. DNA of the CDR3: TGTGCCTGGAGGTTCTGGGACAGGGAAGACGAGCAGTACTTC. It encodes CAWRFWDREDEQYF.

The chain links TRBV29-1 to TRBJ2-6; D uncertain. This CDR3 has 15 residues. The V gene lost 5 bases and the J gene lost 3 bases, with 14 bases spanning the gap. Germline CDR1 and CDR2: SQVTM and ANQGSEA. CDR3 coding DNA: TGCAGCGTTTATGCCGACGACTTTGGGGCCAACGTCCTGACTTTC. Protein product: CSVYADDFGANVLTF.

The CDR3 DNA follows: TGTGCCAGCAGTTACGGCCTAGCGGTGAACACCGGGGAGCTGTTTTTT. Encoded protein: CASSYGLAVNTGELFF. The chain employs TRBV6-5 and TRBJ2-2, with TRBD2 identical over 7 bases. This CDR3 is built from 16 residues. From germline, CDR1 is MNHEY and CDR2 SVGAGI. The V and J ends lost 2 bases and 1 base, in that order; junction bases with no gene match: 4.

The chain links TRBV27 to TRBJ2-6; tentative D call: TRBD2 (6 bases). V gave up 5 bases and J gave up 0 bases, with 17 bases separating them. The CDR3 is 18 amino acids. CDR1 is MNHEY and CDR2 is SMNVEV in the germline V gene (reference sequence). CDR3 residues: CASSPLAGPVSGANVLTF. CDR3 DNA: TGTGCCAGCAGTCCCCTGGCGGGGCCGGTCTCTGGGGCCAACGTCCTGACTTTC.

This clone was found a few times. This specimen includes other DNA sequences encoding the same CDR3. The J gene is TRBJ1-5, the V gene TRBV7-9; D ambiguous. Germline-derived CDR1 and CDR2 are SEHNR and FQNEAQ (reference sequence). The CDR3 covers 15 residues. The ends were cut back, 1 base at V and 4 bases at J, with 11 bases in the middle. The CDR3 region is CASSLGPGKNQPQHF. The DNA of the CDR3 is TGTGCCAGCAGCTTAGGTCCGGGAAAGAATCAGCCCCAGCATTTT.

This clone was detected a few times. The CDR3 protein is CASSLDRGSEKLFF. In DNA form, the CDR3 reads TGTGCCAGCAGCCTGGACAGGGGTAGTGAAAAACTGTTTTTT. This chain uses TRBV5-4 with TRBJ1-4, with TRBD1 matching over 9 bases. Trimming at V came to 4 bases and at J to 7 bases, leaving 5 bases not matched to a gene. The CDR3 runs to 14 residues. The germline CDR1 and CDR2 sequences are SGHNT and YYREEE (reference sequence). Full variable domain (missing parts from reference TRBV5-4 and TRBJ1-4): ETGVTQSPTHLIKTRGQQVTLRCSSQSGHNTVSWYQQALGQGPQFIFQYYREEENGRGNFPPRFSGLQFPNYSSELNVNALELDDSALYLCASSLDRGSEKLFFGSGTQLSVL.

The chain combines TRBV28 with TRBJ1-3, with TRBD1 matching over 8 bases. Germline assignment: CDR1 MDHEN and CDR2 SYDVKM. Trimming removed 4 bases from V and 7 bases from J; junction bases left unmatched: 9. The CDR3 length is 15 residues. The chain's CDR3 is CASSSRTGRWNTIYF. For the CDR3, the DNA is TGTGCCAGCAGTTCGAGGACAGGGCGGTGGAACACCATATATTTT. The whole variable domain, remainder taken from reference TRBV28 and TRBJ1-3, is DVKVTQSSRYLVKRTGEKVFLECVQDMDHENMFWYRQDPGLGLRLIYFSYDVKMKEKGDIPEGYSVSREKKERFSLILESASTNQTSMYLCASSSRTGRWNTIYFGEGSWLTVV.

This chain connects TRBV19 to TRBJ2-3; 13 nucleotides agree with TRBD2. The CDR3 loop spans 19 amino acids. CDR1 and CDR2 from the germline V gene are LNHDA and SQIVND (reference sequence). With 5 bases clipped from V and 4 bases from J, the junction kept 15 bases outside the gene matches. DNA of the CDR3: TGTGCCAGTAGTCTTACCCGACTAGCGGGGGGACTATCCCCAGATACGCAGTATTTT. This encodes CASSLTRLAGGLSPDTQYF.

This sequence joins TRBV7-2 and TRBJ1-5; maybe TRBD1 (6 bases). The CDR3 is 15 amino acids. Trimming left V 4 bases short and J 10 bases short, with 20 bases between. CDR1 and CDR2 from the germline V gene are SGHTA and FQGNSA. CDR3 loop: CASSSTGQFGVPQHF. The CDR3 DNA follows: TGTGCCAGCAGCTCGACAGGTCAGTTCGGAGTACCCCAGCATTTT.

The gene calls are TRBV7-9 and TRBJ2-1; 8 nucleotides match TRBD2. V dropped 10 bases and J dropped 8; count of bases not matched to a gene: 13. The germline V gene encodes CDR1 SEHNR and CDR2 FQNEAQ (reference sequence). This CDR3 spans 14 amino acids. CDR3 sequence: CATSGVAGWDEQFF. The CDR3 DNA sequence: TGTGCCACCTCGGGGGTAGCGGGATGGGATGAGCAGTTCTTC.

V is TRBV5-6 and J is TRBJ1-4; D is possibly TRBD1 (6 bases). Germline lookup yields CDR1 SGHDT and CDR2 YYEEEE. The CDR3 spans 16 residues. V gave up 4 bases and J gave up 6 bases, with 19 bases separating them. The CDR3 DNA reads as TGTGCCAGCAGCGGGCGGTGGGCAGGGGCGGATGAAAAACTGTTTTTT. Its protein product is CASSGRWAGADEKLFF.

The chain joins TRBV5-8 to TRBJ1-5; no clear D gene. V was pared by 4 bases and J by 0 bases, with 14 bases between. Germline assignment: CDR1 SGHTS and CDR2 YDEGEE. This CDR3 region has 16 residues. The CDR3 nucleotides read TGTGCCAGCAGCGACCGAACCGGGTATAGCAATCAGCCCCAGCATTTT. This sequence encodes CASSDRTGYSNQPQHF.

This chain links TRBV7-2 with TRBJ1-5, with D hard to call. V lost 2 bases, J lost 0 bases, and 8 bases lay in between. CDR3 size: 15 residues. The germline V gene encodes CDR1 SGHTA and CDR2 FQGNSA. The CDR3 sequence is CASSLIGYSNQPQHF. In nucleotides, the CDR3 is TGTGCCAGCAGCTTAATCGGTTATAGCAATCAGCCCCAGCATTTT. Looking up the rest from reference TRBV7-2 and TRBJ1-5 gives the full variable domain: GAGVSQSPSNKVTEKGKDVELRCDPISGHTALYWYRQSLGQGLEFLIYFQGNSAPDKSGLPSDRFSAERTGGSVSTLTIQRTQQEDSAVYLCASSLIGYSNQPQHFGDGTRLSIL.

The chain is built from TRBV9 and TRBJ1-1, with D unresolved. Germline V gene data show CDR1 as SGDLS and CDR2 as YYNGEE. This CDR3 comprises 15 residues. Trimming shortened V by 3 bases and J by 3 bases, and 15 bases separated the two germline ends. The CDR3 reads CASSGRGGLDTEAFF. The CDR3, as DNA: TGTGCCAGCAGCGGTCGAGGTGGGTTGGACACTGAAGCTTTCTTT.

This clone was picked up one time. V gene TRBV5-4 combines with J gene TRBJ2-3, with D perhaps matching TRBD2 (7 bases). V shed 4 bases and J shed 0 bases, with 15 bases lying between them. This CDR3 has 16 residues. Germline loops: CDR1 SGHNT, CDR2 YYREEE (reference sequence). The CDR3 sequence: CASSLTRGASTDTQYF. The DNA of the CDR3 is TGTGCCAGCAGCCTGACTCGGGGGGCGAGCACAGATACGCAGTATTTT.

This chain uses TRBV19 with TRBJ1-5; 8 bases align to TRBD1. The CDR3 runs to 15 residues. J lost 4 bases, V lost 0 bases, and 2 bases had no gene match. The germline V gene has CDR1 LNHDA and CDR2 SQIVND (reference sequence). In DNA, the CDR3 is TGTGCCAGTAGTATAGAACAGGGGGGGAATCAGCCCCAGCATTTT. It encodes CASSIEQGGNQPQHF. The full variable domain, in which reference TRBV19 and TRBJ1-5 provide the parts outside the CDR3, is DGGITQSPKYLFRKEGQNVTLSCEQNLNHDAMYWYRQDPGQGLRLIYYSQIVNDFQKGDIAEGYSVSREKKESFPLTVTSAQKNPTAFYLCASSIEQGGNQPQHFGDGTRLSIL.

This chain links TRBV30 with TRBJ1-5; TRBD1 might be the D (6 bases). Germline V gene data show CDR1 as GTSNPN and CDR2 as SVGIG (reference sequence). Trimming cost V 5 bases and J 4 bases, with 18 bases left between them. There are 15 residues in the CDR3. CDR3 bases: TGTGCCTGGTCCCTAGGGGGGGCCCCGAATCAGCCCCAGCATTTT. It codes for CAWSLGGAPNQPQHF.

The gene calls are TRBV12-3 or TRBV12-4 and TRBJ2-3, with D hard to call. CDR3 length equals 13 residues. V was pared by 10 bases and J by 2 bases, with 13 bases between. The CDR3 region is CAITNDPTDTQYF. CDR3 coding DNA: TGTGCCATCACTAACGACCCCACAGATACGCAGTATTTT.

The genes are TRBV6-5 and TRBJ1-4; D not certain. The V end was cut by 7 bases, the J end by 4 bases, with 16 bases between. The germline CDR1 and CDR2 sequences are MNHEY and SVGAGI. There are 15 residues in the CDR3. CDR3 DNA: TGTGCCAGCAACCCACGGGGAGGGCTTAATGAAAAACTGTTTTTT. This sequence encodes CASNPRGGLNEKLFF.

The chain is built from TRBV6-5 and TRBJ1-6; 9 bases line up with TRBD1. There are 14 residues in the CDR3. CDR1 MNHEY and CDR2 SVGAGI come from the germline V gene. The V and J ends lost 7 bases and 8 bases, in that order; junction bases with no gene match: 6. The CDR3 region is CASNWDRVDSPLHF. CDR3 in DNA: TGTGCCAGCAACTGGGACAGGGTTGATTCACCCCTCCACTTT.

V usage is TRBV4-2 and J usage is TRBJ2-1; 12 bases are a match to TRBD2. Germline CDR1 and CDR2: LGHNA and YNFKEQ. The length of the CDR3 is 16 residues. Losses at the gene ends were 1 base for V and 8 bases for J; bases not matched to a gene: 6. CDR3 sequence reads: CASSQASGGGSDEQFF. The CDR3 nucleotides are TGTGCCAGCAGCCAAGCTAGCGGGGGGGGTAGCGATGAGCAGTTCTTC.

The chain joins TRBV6-5 to TRBJ2-7; TRBD1 is a possible D gene (6 bases). This CDR3 region has 13 residues. Per germline, CDR1 MNHEY and CDR2 SVGAGI. Trimming removed 0 bases at V and 5 bases at J, with 8 bases between. The CDR3 here is CASSYSPGDEQYF. CDR3 sequence (DNA): TGTGCCAGCAGTTACTCCCCAGGGGACGAGCAGTACTTC.